The clone carrying this T cell receptor beta chain was seen repeatedly, ten times or more. The target antigen is unknown. The record originates from a study of breast tumors, draining lymph nodes, adjacent tissues. TCRdb ran MiXCR on the multiplex PCR reads and lists one entry per CDR3 protein. The repertoire holds some 100,000 distinct CDR3 sequences, with about 20% as singletons. V was shortened by 6 bases and J by 8 bases, with 13 bases between the two germline ends. The CDR3 covers 11 residues. Per the germline V gene, CDR1 is DFQATT and CDR2 is SNEGSKA (reference sequence). Notes on the study in general: Tumor T cell lymph node origin was a supported hypothesis, not proven.

Axillary draining lymph nodes of breast cancer patients supplied the node samples. Sequencing was done on a sample of axillary lymph node tissue. This clonotype originated in a female donor with breast cancer. Some clones in this sample may be carry-over from other donors' samples. J is TRBJ1-2 and V is TRBV20-1, with a tentative D call TRBD1 (6 bases). CDR3 sequence: CSARNREGYTF. The CDR3 DNA reads TGCAGTGCGAGAAACAGGGAGGGCTACACCTTC.